The 32 T cell receptor beta chains reported below all come from one sample, sequenced in a study of T cell clones after liver transplantation. TCRdb's table, derived via immunoSEQ multiplex PCR, lists solely in-frame clones and lacks some. The profile shows tens of thousands of clones, roughly 85% of them singletons. Sequencing used CD4+ T cells from blood, obtained at the 22-month timepoint. The receptors shown here come from a human patient who received a liver transplant. Some T cells may arise from the graft donor.

J is TRBJ2-7 and V is TRBV6-5, with 7 bases fitting TRBD1. The ends lost 7 bases at V and 3 bases at J; junction bases unmatched: 9. Per germline, CDR1 MNHEY and CDR2 SVGAGI. This CDR3 has 14 amino acids. CDR3 in DNA: TGTGCCAGCACCCGGGACAGTAGATTCTACGAGCAGTACTTC. Its protein is CASTRDSRFYEQYF.

The chain links TRBV2 to TRBJ2-3, with D possibly matching TRBD2 (6 bases). The germline V gene encodes CDR1 SNHLY and CDR2 FYNNEI. There are 14 residues in the CDR3. V lost 11 bases to trimming and J lost 0 bases, with 15 bases between them. CDR3 DNA sequence: TGTGCCCAAAAGCGGAGGGTGAGCACAGATACGCAGTATTTT. This sequence encodes CAQKRRVSTDTQYF.

The chain carries TRBV10-3 and TRBJ1-4; maybe TRBD1 (5 bases). CDR1 ENHRY and CDR2 SYGVKD come from the germline V gene. The CDR3 has 15 residues. V was pared by 6 bases and J by 8 bases, with 19 bases between. CDR3 amino acids: CAISVNRLGDEKLFF. The CDR3 nucleotides are TGTGCCATCAGCGTGAACAGGTTGGGGGACGAAAAACTGTTTTTT.

J is TRBJ2-1 and V is TRBV7-6; D may match TRBD1 or TRBD2 (6 bases each). Germline CDR1 and CDR2: SGHVS and FNYEAQ. V was cut by 10 bases and J by 0 bases, with 13 bases left in between. This CDR3 has 14 residues. CDR3 DNA sequence: TGTGCCACTAGTCGGGGGCTCTCCTACAATGAGCAGTTCTTC. Translated: CATSRGLSYNEQFF.

This chain connects TRBV5-1 to TRBJ2-3; 11 bases fit TRBD2. Looked up from germline, CDR1 is SGHRS and CDR2 is YFSETQ. V shed 4 bases, J shed 2 bases, and the junction held 15 bases outside the gene matches. The CDR3 loop spans 19 amino acids. In nucleotides, the CDR3 is TGCGCCAGCAGCGCACCTAGCGGGGGGAGCCCGAGAATCACAGATACGCAGTATTTT. Protein: CASSAPSGGSPRITDTQYF. The whole variable domain, remainder taken from reference TRBV5-1 and TRBJ2-3, is KAGVTQTPRYLIKTRGQQVTLSCSPISGHRSVSWYQQTPGQGLQFLFEYFSETQRNKGNFPGRFSGRQFSNSRSEMNVSTLELGDSALYLCASSAPSGGSPRITDTQYFGPGTRLTVL.

The chain couples TRBV7-9 to TRBJ2-1, with 11 nucleotides matching TRBD2. CDR1 is SEHNR, CDR2 FQNEAQ, per germline (reference sequence). Trimming took 8 bases from V and 3 from J; bases not matched to a gene: 6. The CDR3 is made up of 15 amino acids. In nucleotides, the CDR3 is TGTGCCAGCGCTGGACTAGCGGGCAACTACAATGAGCAGTTCTTC. Its protein product is CASAGLAGNYNEQFF.

The V call is TRBV7-2, the J call TRBJ2-5; a possible D gene is TRBD2 (7 bases). Trimming took 3 bases from V and 1 from J, leaving 12 bases between them. Germline V CDR1 and CDR2: SGHTA, FQGNSA. The length of the CDR3 is 15 residues. The CDR3 DNA sequence: TGTGCCAGCAGCTTCGGGGGGCCTTCCCAAGAGACCCAGTACTTC. Protein sequence: CASSFGGPSQETQYF.

V is TRBV18 and J is TRBJ1-3; 7 bases match TRBD1. Trimming cost V 4 bases and J 0 bases; bases outside gene matches: 6. This CDR3 region has 16 residues. Germline values: CDR1 KGHSH, CDR2 LQKENI. The CDR3 DNA sequence: TGTGCCAGCTCACAGGACAGGTCCTACTCTGGAAACACCATATATTTT. It yields the protein CASSQDRSYSGNTIYF.

The J gene is TRBJ2-7, the V gene TRBV21-1. TRBV21-1 is a pseudogene segment. CDR3 length equals 13 residues. CDR3 nucleotide sequence: TGTGCCAGCAGCAAAGTACTCGGATACGAGCAGTACTTC. Residues: CASSKVLGYEQYF.

The chain couples TRBV19 to TRBJ2-2, with TRBD1 matching 8 bases. The CDR3 contains 15 residues. Germline assignment: CDR1 LNHDA and CDR2 SQIVND (reference sequence). Trimming took 2 bases from V and 4 from J; bases not matched to a gene: 3. CDR3 in amino acids: CASSIRTGSTGELFF. The CDR3 DNA sequence: TGTGCCAGTAGTATACGGACAGGGAGCACCGGGGAGCTGTTTTTT. Based on the CDR3 plus reference TRBV19 and TRBJ2-2, the full variable domain is DGGITQSPKYLFRKEGQNVTLSCEQNLNHDAMYWYRQDPGQGLRLIYYSQIVNDFQKGDIAEGYSVSREKKESFPLTVTSAQKNPTAFYLCASSIRTGSTGELFFGEGSRLTVL.

This sequence joins TRBV4-3 and TRBJ2-4, with D perhaps matching TRBD2 (5 bases). From germline, CDR1 is LGHNA and CDR2 YSLEER. The CDR3 contains 15 residues. The V end lost 2 bases, the J end lost 9 bases, and 17 bases lay between the germline ends. The CDR3 here is CASSQSSGGLVIQYF. CDR3 DNA sequence: TGCGCCAGCAGCCAAAGTTCGGGCGGGTTGGTCATTCAGTACTTC.

The chain links TRBV2 to TRBJ1-2, with D hard to call. The CDR3 has 11 residues. Trimming removed 5 bases from V and 8 bases from J, with 9 bases in between. Germline assignment: CDR1 SNHLY and CDR2 FYNNEI. CDR3 bases: TGTGCCAGCAGTTACACGGAGGGCTACACCTTC. Translating it yields CASSYTEGYTF.

This chain uses TRBV4-3 with TRBJ1-2; D may be TRBD1 (6 bases). Germline CDR1 LGHNA, CDR2 YSLEER. V was trimmed by 2 bases and J by 6 bases, leaving 16 bases between them. CDR3 length equals 15 residues. The DNA for the CDR3 is TGCGCCAGCAGCCAACTTATTACAGGGAAAGATGGCTACACCTTC. Protein sequence: CASSQLITGKDGYTF.

The chain joins TRBV11-2 to TRBJ1-5, with 7 bases that match TRBD1. This CDR3 has 14 amino acids. Trimming at V came to 5 bases and at J to 6 bases, leaving 7 bases not matched to a gene. The V gene's germline CDR1 is SGHAT and CDR2 FQNNGV. CDR3 sequence: CASSTAGGTQPQHF. CDR3 sequence (DNA): TGTGCCAGCAGCACCGCAGGGGGAACTCAGCCCCAGCATTTT.

The gene calls are TRBV5-4 and TRBJ2-3; no clear D gene. With 0 bases removed from V and 6 bases from J, the gap between germline ends came to 5 bases. Per the germline V gene, CDR1 is SGHNT and CDR2 is YYREEE (reference sequence). The CDR3 spans 12 residues. CDR3 loop: CASSLGRDTQYF. Here the CDR3 DNA reads TGTGCCAGCAGCTTGGGGCGGGATACGCAGTATTTT.

This chain links TRBV7-9 with TRBJ2-2, with no clear D. Germline V gives CDR1 SEHNR, CDR2 FQNEAQ (reference sequence). The CDR3 runs 11 residues. V was clipped by 11 bases and J by 7 bases, with 11 bases between them. The CDR3, as DNA: TGTGCCGGGTCGGGTCTCGGGGAGCTGTTTTTT. It encodes CAGSGLGELFF.

The V gene is TRBV7-2, the J gene TRBJ2-2, with 14 nucleotides matching TRBD2. CDR3 size: 16 residues. J lost 8 bases, V lost 5 bases, and 7 bases had no gene match. Germline V gene sequence: CDR1 SGHTA, CDR2 FQGNSA. The CDR3 loop reads CASSPGTSGSGGELFF. DNA of the CDR3: TGTGCCAGCAGCCCCGGGACTAGCGGGAGTGGTGGGGAGCTGTTTTTT. Variable domain in full (rest from reference TRBV7-2 and TRBJ2-2): GAGVSQSPSNKVTEKGKDVELRCDPISGHTALYWYRQSLGQGLEFLIYFQGNSAPDKSGLPSDRFSAERTGGSVSTLTIQRTQQEDSAVYLCASSPGTSGSGGELFFGEGSRLTVL.

CDR3: CASSKERMYYEQYF. The CDR3 DNA reads TGTGCCAGCAGCAAGGAGAGGATGTACTACGAGCAGTACTTC. The chain joins TRBV21-1 to TRBJ2-7; TRBD2, as called in the table, went unchecked against the DNA. TRBV21-1 is labeled a pseudogene. The CDR3 totals 14 residues.

This clone was observed a single time. This chain links TRBV5-1 with TRBJ1-1, with D perhaps TRBD1 (5 bases). The CDR3 is 17 residues long. The V gene lost 4 bases and the J gene lost 6 bases, with 25 bases spanning the gap. Germline-derived CDR1 and CDR2 are SGHRS and YFSETQ. CDR3 nucleotides: TGCGCCAGCAGCCGTGGCGAAGGAGGGGACGCGTTCCCTGAAGCTTTCTTT. Its translation: CASSRGEGGDAFPEAFF. The entire variable domain, with the rest obtained from reference TRBV5-1 and TRBJ1-1, is as follows: KAGVTQTPRYLIKTRGQQVTLSCSPISGHRSVSWYQQTPGQGLQFLFEYFSETQRNKGNFPGRFSGRQFSNSRSEMNVSTLELGDSALYLCASSRGEGGDAFPEAFFGQGTRLTVV.

The V call is TRBV29-1, the J call TRBJ2-7, with D possibly TRBD2 on 5 matching bases. This CDR3 spans 13 amino acids. The germline V and J ends were trimmed by 1 base and 2 bases, with 9 bases remaining between them. The germline V gene encodes CDR1 SQVTM and CDR2 ANQGSEA. The CDR3: CSVEGTGTYEQYF. CDR3 in DNA: TGCAGCGTTGAAGGTACGGGAACCTACGAGCAGTACTTC.

In DNA form, the CDR3 reads TGCGCCAGCAGCACAAGTGCGCCCTACGAGCAGTACTTC. Amino acid sequence: CASSTSAPYEQYF. The V and J genes are TRBV5-1 and TRBJ2-7; the D is unclear. Trimming stripped 4 bases from V and 2 bases from J, with 10 bases between. Germline V lookup: CDR1 SGHRS, CDR2 YFSETQ. The CDR3 contains 13 residues.

This chain links TRBV7-6 with TRBJ2-5; D is uncertain. Between the trimmed V and J ends, which lost 0 bases and 1 base, there was a span of 9 bases. CDR1 SGHVS and CDR2 FNYEAQ come from the germline V gene. This CDR3 spans 15 amino acids. CDR3 in DNA: TGTGCCAGCAGCTTAGCCCTGAATCCCCAAGAGACCCAGTACTTC. This codes for CASSLALNPQETQYF.

The chain uses TRBV29-1 and TRBJ1-2; D call uncertain. CDR1 is SQVTM and CDR2 is ANQGSEA in the germline V gene. Trimming took 5 bases from V and 4 from J, leaving 8 bases between them. This CDR3 spans 11 amino acids. DNA of the CDR3: TGCAGCGTTAAAGGCATCTATGGCTACACCTTC. Its protein is CSVKGIYGYTF.

The chain recombines TRBV25-1 with TRBJ2-1; possible D gene TRBD2, 5 bases. Germline V gene sequence: CDR1 MGHDK, CDR2 SYGVNS. V was shortened by 7 bases and J by 0 bases, with 10 bases between the two germline ends. CDR3 length: 14 residues. CDR3 amino acids: CASTQAGSYNEQFF. For the CDR3, the DNA is TGTGCCAGCACCCAGGCGGGCTCCTACAATGAGCAGTTCTTC.

The chain carries TRBV10-3 and TRBJ2-2; possibly TRBD1 or TRBD2 for D (5 bases each). Germline values: CDR1 ENHRY, CDR2 SYGVKD. The CDR3 consists of 16 residues. Trimming shortened V by 7 bases and J by 1 base, and 16 bases separated the two germline ends. This CDR3 reads CAIMNYRDQNTGELFF. CDR3 nucleotides: TGTGCCATCATGAACTACCGGGACCAGAACACCGGGGAGCTGTTTTTT.

The gene calls are TRBV6-1 and TRBJ1-2, with D possibly being TRBD1 (6 bases). This CDR3 comprises 14 residues. Trimming pared 8 bases from V and 4 bases from J, leaving 17 bases between. Germline assignment: CDR1 MNHNS and CDR2 SASEGT. The CDR3 sequence is CASSGGGAGYGYTF. CDR3 bases: TGTGCCAGCTCTGGCGGGGGGGCCGGCTATGGCTACACCTTC.

CDR3 DNA sequence: TGTGCCAGTGGCGAAGAGACCCAGTACTTC. This sequence encodes CASGEETQYF. The chain joins TRBV19 to TRBJ2-5; no clear D. In germline, CDR1 is LNHDA, CDR2 SQIVND (reference sequence). This CDR3 has 10 residues. Trimming left V 8 bases short and J 3 bases short, with 4 bases between.

V usage is TRBV27 and J usage is TRBJ1-1, with a weak D call TRBD1 (6 bases). The V end was cut by 6 bases, the J end by 7 bases, with 9 bases between. This CDR3 region has 11 residues. Germline CDR1 is MNHEY and CDR2 is SMNVEV (reference sequence). CDR3 in DNA: TGTGCCAGCAGGGACAGATTTGAAGCTTTCTTT. It encodes CASRDRFEAFF.

V is TRBV14 and J is TRBJ1-2, with 9 bases identical to TRBD1. CDR3 size: 15 residues. Trimming took 3 bases from V and 4 from J; bases not matched to a gene: 6. CDR1 is SGHDN and CDR2 is FVKESK in the germline V gene. The CDR3 nucleotides are TGTGCCAGCAGCCACGCCGGGACAGGGCTCTATGGCTACACCTTC. It codes for CASSHAGTGLYGYTF.

V and J are TRBV27 and TRBJ2-1; 7 bases are shared with TRBD2. There are 15 residues in the CDR3. Germline CDR1 and CDR2: MNHEY and SMNVEV (reference sequence). The trim removed 4 bases at V and 4 bases at J, leaving 7 bases unmatched. This CDR3 reads CASSYRLASYNEQFF. As DNA, the CDR3 is TGTGCCAGCAGTTACAGACTAGCCTCTTACAATGAGCAGTTCTTC.

This clone has just one count. The chain carries TRBV5-1 and TRBJ2-3, with D perhaps assigned TRBD1 or TRBD2 (6 bases each). Germline CDR1 SGHRS, CDR2 YFSETQ. V was pared by 5 bases and J by 5 bases, with 12 bases between. CDR3 length: 13 residues. CDR3 coding DNA: TGCGCCAGCAGGAGGGGGGTCGGAGATACGCAGTATTTT. Protein sequence: CASRRGVGDTQYF.

This chain uses TRBV6-5 with TRBJ2-7; D is ambiguous. This CDR3 is built from 13 residues. Germline CDR1 is MNHEY and CDR2 is SVGAGI. Deletions cut 8 bases from V and 0 bases from J, with 11 bases between. Here the CDR3 DNA reads TGTGCCAGCCTTGATCAGAGCTCCTACGAGCAGTACTTC. Protein product: CASLDQSSYEQYF.